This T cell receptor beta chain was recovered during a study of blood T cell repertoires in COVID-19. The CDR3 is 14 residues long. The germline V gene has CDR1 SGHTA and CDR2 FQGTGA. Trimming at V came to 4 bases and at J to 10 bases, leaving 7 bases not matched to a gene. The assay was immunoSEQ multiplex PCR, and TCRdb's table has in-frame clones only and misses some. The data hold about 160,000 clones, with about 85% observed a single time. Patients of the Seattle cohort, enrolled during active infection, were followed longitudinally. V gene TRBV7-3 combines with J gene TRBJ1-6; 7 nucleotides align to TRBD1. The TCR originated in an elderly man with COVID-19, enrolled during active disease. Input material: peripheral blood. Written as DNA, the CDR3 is TGTGCCAGCAGCTCAACTACAGGGGTCTCACCCCTCCACTTT. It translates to CASSSTTGVSPLHF.